This T cell receptor beta chain was captured by sequencing in a study of shared clonotypes between healthy human individuals. Genomic DNA (from each subset) was split evenly across several immunoSEQ plates. A roughly 200 ng quantity of DNA, 25,000 to 35,000 T cell genomes, went into the sorted-subset replicate PCRs. Only in-frame clones appear in the TCRdb table, and some are missing; sequencing was by immunoSEQ multiplex PCR. The sample consists of about a million clones, about three quarters of them appearing once. Study conclusions and caveats: Researchers sampled only blood; tissue repertoires likely differ. The small donor group covered limited genetic and exposure diversity.

About this clone itself: No antigen is known for it.

The sequence came from a man aged 18 to 30 in good health. The sequencing sample was made of memory CD4+ T cells sorted from blood. Subset meaning: CD45RA-negative fraction.

The CDR3 sequence: CASSLYWQGGDGYTF. The DNA of the CDR3 is TGTGCCAGCAGTTTATATTGGCAGGGTGGGGATGGCTACACCTTC. This sequence joins TRBV27 and TRBJ1-2, with D possibly matching TRBD1 (5 bases). V was trimmed by 1 base and J by 6 bases, leaving 15 bases between them. Germline CDR1 reads MNHEY; CDR2 reads SMNVEV (reference sequence). This CDR3 region has 15 residues.